The clone carrying this T cell receptor beta chain was observed a handful of times. This entry belongs to a study of T cells in Graves' hyperthyroidism and ophthalmopathy. Among the patients, aged 18 to 65, hyperthyroidism was newly diagnosed and had lasted under 2 months. Source material for PBMCs was around 10 ml fresh peripheral blood. CDR1 and CDR2 from the germline V gene are SNHLY and FYNNEI. The CDR3 contains 12 residues. Trimming removed 9 bases from V and 10 bases from J; junction bases left unmatched: 9. What was amplified from RNA transcripts were TCR beta CDR3 regions. HTBI primers drove first-round RT-PCR of the TCR CDR3. TCRdb re-analysed the multiplex PCR reads in MiXCR, keeping a single row per CDR3 protein. Here the sample spans around 290,000 distinct CDR3 sequences, 10% to 15% being singletons.

The chain links TRBV2 to TRBJ2-7, with TRBD1 matching over 10 bases. This clonotype was obtained from a woman in her 30s with Graves' hyperthyroidism that later progressed to Graves' ophthalmopathy. Sequencing was performed on blood. The CDR3 DNA reads TGTGCCAGGGAGGGACAGGGGCTACTACAGTACTTC. Translation gives CAREGQGLLQYF.